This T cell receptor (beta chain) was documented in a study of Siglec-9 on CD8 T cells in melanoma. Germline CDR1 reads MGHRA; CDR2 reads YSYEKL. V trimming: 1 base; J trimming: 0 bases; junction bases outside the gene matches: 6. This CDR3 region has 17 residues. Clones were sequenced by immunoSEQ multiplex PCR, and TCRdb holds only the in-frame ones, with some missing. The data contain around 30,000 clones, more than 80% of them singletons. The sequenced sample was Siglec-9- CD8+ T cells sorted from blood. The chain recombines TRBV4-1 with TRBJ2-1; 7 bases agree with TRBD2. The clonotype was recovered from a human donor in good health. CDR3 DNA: TGCGCCAGCAGCCAAGCCCCCCTAGCGGCCTCCTACAATGAGCAGTTCTTC. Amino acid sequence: CASSQAPLAASYNEQFF.